This T cell receptor beta chain was observed in a study of blood T cell repertoires in COVID-19. At the level of the study: The analysed material was cDNA or gDNA that came from T cells, B-cell-depleted T cells, or PBMCs.

Repertoires were generated with immunoSEQ multiplex PCR, while TCRdb's copy carries only in-frame clones and drops some. The sample contains 140,000 to 150,000 clones, approximately 90% of which appear only once. V was trimmed by 1 base and J by 4 bases, leaving 7 bases between them. Looked up from germline, CDR1 is SGHTA and CDR2 is FQGNSA. The CDR3 loop spans 13 amino acids. In regard to this clone: The same CDR3 also results from other DNA sequences found in this sample.

What was sequenced was peripheral blood. V and J are TRBV7-2 and TRBJ1-1; D is unclear. The sequence was collected from a man aged 55 to 70 with active or convalescent COVID-19. CDR3 bases: TGTGCCAGCAGCTTAGTCCCCGGCACTGAAGCTTTCTTT. Its translation is CASSLVPGTEAFF.